This T cell receptor (beta chain) was sequenced for a study of T cell changes during pregnancy in multiple sclerosis. The CDR3 length is 13 residues. CDR1 and CDR2 from the germline V gene are LNHDA and SQIVND (reference sequence). V was pared by 2 bases and J by 4 bases, with 9 bases between. Profiled with immunoSEQ multiplex PCR; TCRdb holds only in-frame clones, not every one. The table includes tens of thousands of clones, about 92% detected once. The clonotype comes from a female donor with multiple sclerosis, enrolled in a pregnancy study. This specimen consisted of peripheral blood, obtained in the first trimester of pregnancy. The chain couples TRBV19 to TRBJ2-7; tentative D call: TRBD1 (5 bases). As DNA, the CDR3 is TGTGCCAGTAGTATATACCAGGGATACGAGCAGTACTTC. Translating gives CASSIYQGYEQYF. Full variable domain (remainder filled in from reference TRBV19 and TRBJ2-7): DGGITQSPKYLFRKEGQNVTLSCEQNLNHDAMYWYRQDPGQGLRLIYYSQIVNDFQKGDIAEGYSVSREKKESFPLTVTSAQKNPTAFYLCASSIYQGYEQYFGPGTRLTVT.